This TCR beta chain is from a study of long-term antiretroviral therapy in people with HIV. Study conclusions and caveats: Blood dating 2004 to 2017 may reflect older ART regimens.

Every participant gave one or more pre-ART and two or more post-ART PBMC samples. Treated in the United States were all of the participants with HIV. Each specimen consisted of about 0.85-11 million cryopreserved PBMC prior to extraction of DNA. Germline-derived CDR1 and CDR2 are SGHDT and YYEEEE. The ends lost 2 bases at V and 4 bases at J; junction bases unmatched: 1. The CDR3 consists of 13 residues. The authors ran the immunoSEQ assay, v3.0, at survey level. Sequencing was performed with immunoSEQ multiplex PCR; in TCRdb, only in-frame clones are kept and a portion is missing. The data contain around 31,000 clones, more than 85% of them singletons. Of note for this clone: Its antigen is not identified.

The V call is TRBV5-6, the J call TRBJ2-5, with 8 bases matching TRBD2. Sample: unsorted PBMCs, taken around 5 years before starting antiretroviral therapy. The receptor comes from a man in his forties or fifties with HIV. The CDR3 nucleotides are TGTGCCAGCAGCTTACTAGCGGCAGAGACCCAGTACTTC. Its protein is CASSLLAAETQYF.